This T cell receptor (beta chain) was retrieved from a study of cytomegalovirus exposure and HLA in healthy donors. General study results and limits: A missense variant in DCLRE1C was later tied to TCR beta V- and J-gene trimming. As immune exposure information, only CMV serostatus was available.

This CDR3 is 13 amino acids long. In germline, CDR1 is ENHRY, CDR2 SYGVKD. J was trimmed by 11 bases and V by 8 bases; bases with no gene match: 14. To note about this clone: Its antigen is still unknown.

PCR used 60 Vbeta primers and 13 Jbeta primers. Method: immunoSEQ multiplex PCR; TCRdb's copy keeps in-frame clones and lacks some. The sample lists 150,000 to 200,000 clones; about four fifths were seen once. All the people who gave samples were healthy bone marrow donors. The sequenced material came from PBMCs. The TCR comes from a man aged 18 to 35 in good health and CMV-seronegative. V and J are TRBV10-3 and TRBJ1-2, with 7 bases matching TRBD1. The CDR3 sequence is CAISVETGRRYTF. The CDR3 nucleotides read TGTGCCATCTCAGTGGAGACAGGGCGCCGATACACCTTC.